These T cell receptor beta chains were read from a single sample in a study of T cell changes during pregnancy in multiple sclerosis. The method was immunoSEQ multiplex PCR; TCRdb's version includes in-frame clones alone and lacks a portion of them. The sample carries about 89,000 clones, roughly 93% recorded once. Sequencing was performed on peripheral blood, taken in the third trimester of pregnancy. These receptors were taken from a female donor with multiple sclerosis, enrolled in a pregnancy study. CDR3s include the opening cysteine and the closing phenylalanine or tryptophan. A D gene is named only where the DNA matches it firmly. Rows may omit the clone size; those that give it use once, few, many or a size class.

clone_size,j_call,cdr3_length,v_call,d_call,cdr3_aa,cdr3_nt
NA,TRBJ2-2,15,TRBV15,TRBD1,CATSTRTGGPGELFF,TGTGCCACCAGCACTCGGACAGGGGGCCCCGGGGAGCTGTTTTTT
NA,TRBJ2-7,16,TRBV9,TRBD1,CASSPTHRTGSYEQYF,TGTGCCAGCAGCCCGACCCACCGGACAGGTTCCTACGAGCAGTACTTC
once,TRBJ1-3,18,TRBV14,NA,CASSQAPRGGALGNTIYF,TGTGCCAGCAGCCAGGCCCCACGTGGGGGGGCGCTTGGAAACACCATATATTTT
NA,TRBJ2-1,16,TRBV6-5,TRBD2,CASSYSRASGGDEQFF,TGTGCCAGCAGTTACTCACGGGCCTCGGGGGGGGATGAGCAGTTCTTC
NA,TRBJ1-1,14,TRBV27,TRBD1,CASRGTGSDTEAFF,TGTGCCAGCAGGGGGACAGGGAGTGACACTGAAGCTTTCTTT
NA,TRBJ2-6,20,TRBV14,NA,CASSQVARTAKISGANVLTF,TGTGCCAGCAGCCAAGTGGCCCGGACTGCGAAGATTTCTGGGGCCAACGTCCTGACTTTC
NA,TRBJ1-2,16,TRBV4-3,TRBD1,CASSQEGGQGGYGYTF,TGCGCCAGCAGCCAAGAGGGGGGACAGGGTGGCTATGGCTACACCTTC
NA,TRBJ2-7,15,TRBV30,NA,CAWSADSTLSYEQYF,TGTGCCTGGAGTGCCGACAGTACACTCTCCTACGAGCAGTACTTC
NA,TRBJ2-7,16,TRBV7-6,NA,CASSFALGQGIDEQYF,TGTGCCAGCAGCTTCGCCCTTGGGCAGGGGATTGACGAGCAGTACTTC
NA,TRBJ1-1,14,TRBV27,NA,CASSPKGLNTEAFF,TGTGCCAGCAGTCCGAAGGGACTCAACACTGAAGCTTTCTTT
NA,TRBJ2-3,16,TRBV10-1,NA,CASSESAVLSTDTQYF,TGCGCCAGCAGTGAGTCGGCGGTACTAAGCACAGATACGCAGTATTTT
NA,TRBJ2-3,16,TRBV4-1,TRBD2,CASSPGLAGVTDTQYF,TGCGCCAGCAGCCCGGGACTAGCGGGAGTCACAGATACGCAGTATTTT
NA,TRBJ2-5,16,TRBV7-2,NA,CASSREASGLQETQYF,TGTGCCAGCAGCCGGGAAGCAAGCGGCCTGCAAGAGACCCAGTACTTC
NA,TRBJ2-7,14,TRBV10-2,TRBD2,CASSGRPSGYEQYF,TGCGCCAGCAGCGGGCGTCCTAGCGGCTACGAGCAGTACTTC
NA,TRBJ1-1,14,TRBV10-3,NA,CAISESTGGTEAFF,TGTGCCATCAGTGAGTCGACCGGGGGAACTGAAGCTTTCTTT
NA,TRBJ2-3,15,TRBV28,TRBD1,CASSPRTGGTDTQYF,TGTGCCAGCAGTCCACGGACAGGGGGCACAGATACGCAGTATTTT
NA,TRBJ2-1,13,TRBV29-1,TRBD2,CSQGTAGGNEQFF,TGCAGCCAGGGGACAGCGGGAGGCAATGAGCAGTTCTTC
NA,TRBJ2-3,15,TRBV4-1,TRBD2,CASSPIGLGADTQYF,TGCGCCAGCAGCCCGATCGGACTAGGGGCAGATACGCAGTATTTT
NA,TRBJ2-2,18,TRBV19,TRBD2,CASRTGALAGEVTGELFF,TGTGCCAGTAGAACCGGGGCCCTAGCGGGAGAGGTCACCGGGGAGCTGTTTTTT
NA,TRBJ2-7,15,TRBV4-1,NA,CASSQEERAYYEQYF,TGCGCCAGCAGCCAAGAGGAGCGGGCCTACTACGAGCAGTACTTC
NA,TRBJ2-2,15,TRBV15,NA,CATSRERQNTGELFF,TGTGCCACCAGCAGAGAACGACAGAACACCGGGGAGCTGTTTTTT
NA,TRBJ2-3,15,TRBV7-6,TRBD2,CASSRWTSGSDTQYF,TGTGCCAGCAGCCGATGGACTAGCGGGAGTGATACGCAGTATTTT
NA,TRBJ2-1,13,TRBV9,TRBD2,CASSVGLANEQFF,TGTGCCAGCAGCGTGGGACTAGCAAATGAGCAGTTCTTC
NA,TRBJ2-3,13,TRBV29-1,NA,CSVRGTGTDTQYF,TGCAGCGTTCGCGGGACAGGCACAGATACGCAGTATTTT
NA,TRBJ2-5,15,TRBV5-4,NA,CASSLGGTGQETQYF,TGTGCCAGCAGCCTGGGCGGAACAGGGCAAGAGACCCAGTACTTC
NA,TRBJ1-3,11,TRBV9,NA,CASQSGNTIYF,TGTGCCAGTCAGTCTGGAAACACCATATATTTT
NA,TRBJ2-7,15,TRBV5-6,NA,CASSLRFPNSYEQYF,TGTGCCAGCAGCTTAAGATTCCCTAACTCCTACGAGCAGTACTTC
once,TRBJ2-1,16,TRBV6-5,NA,CASSYVGAGLSNEQFF,TGTGCCAGCAGTTACGTAGGCGCCGGACTCTCCAATGAGCAGTTCTTC
NA,TRBJ1-1,12,TRBV14,NA,CASSQARTEAFF,TGTGCCAGCAGCCAAGCGCGCACTGAAGCTTTCTTT
few,TRBJ1-5,16,TRBV25-1,NA,CASSDRGPVGNQPQHF,TGTGCCAGCAGTGACAGGGGCCCGGTCGGCAATCAGCCCCAGCATTTT
NA,TRBJ1-1,13,TRBV6-6,NA,CASRSSGNTEAFF,TGTGCCAGCAGGTCCAGCGGGAACACTGAAGCTTTCTTT
NA,TRBJ2-1,17,TRBV4-2,TRBD2,CASSQDLWTSGRNEQFF,TGTGCCAGCAGCCAAGATCTCTGGACTAGCGGGAGGAATGAGCAGTTCTTC
NA,TRBJ2-7,13,TRBV7-9,NA,CASSLAAGYEQYF,TGTGCCAGCAGCTTAGCGGCAGGATACGAGCAGTACTTC
NA,TRBJ2-2,18,TRBV4-1,TRBD2,CASTKGTSGRAGTGELFF,TGCGCCAGCACAAAGGGGACTAGCGGGAGGGCCGGCACCGGGGAGCTGTTTTTT
NA,TRBJ2-1,16,TRBV7-2,TRBD2,CASSKGLAGSYNEQFF,TGTGCCAGCAGCAAGGGACTAGCGGGGTCCTACAATGAGCAGTTCTTC
NA,TRBJ1-2,15,TRBV5-1,TRBD1,CASSWDRGQAQGYTF,TGCGCCAGCAGCTGGGACAGGGGCCAAGCACAAGGCTACACCTTC
NA,TRBJ2-3,13,TRBV7-9,NA,CASSLVGSDTQYF,TGTGCCAGCAGCTTAGTTGGCTCAGATACGCAGTATTTT
NA,TRBJ2-6,17,TRBV29-1,TRBD1,CSVEVGQGARGANVLTF,TGCAGCGTCGAAGTGGGGCAGGGGGCGAGAGGGGCCAACGTCCTGACTTTC
NA,TRBJ2-1,17,TRBV27,NA,CASSPLGAREGYNEQFF,TGTGCCAGCAGTCCCCTGGGGGCCCGAGAGGGTTACAATGAGCAGTTCTTC
NA,TRBJ2-4,18,TRBV30,NA,CASFPPPQSLGPKNIQYF,TGTGCCTCGTTCCCCCCTCCCCAAAGCTTGGGGCCCAAAAACATTCAGTACTTC
once,TRBJ2-1,13,TRBV28,NA,CASSGGAPNEQFF,TGTGCCAGCAGTGGCGGCGCCCCCAATGAGCAGTTCTTC